The TCR beta chain described here comes from a study of cytomegalovirus exposure and HLA in healthy donors. It was with 60 Vbeta and 13 Jbeta primers that the PCR ran. The assay was immunoSEQ multiplex PCR, and TCRdb's table has in-frame clones only and misses some. The table has over 100,000 clones, roughly 80% seen once. Study-level results: In a later analysis, productive TCRs from donors in an Asian-associated ancestry cluster reportedly carried fewer N-insertions than the cohort mean.

On this clone: What it binds is unknown.

This receptor was identified in a man aged 30-40 years in good health and CMV-seropositive. Material: PBMCs.

The CDR3 DNA sequence: TGTGCCAGCAGCACCTTCCGGACAGGGGGCCCCCGAGGTACCGGGGAGCTGTTTTTT. Residues: CASSTFRTGGPRGTGELFF. The rearrangement joins TRBV7-6 to TRBJ2-2; TRBD1 matches at 11 bases. After removal of 5 bases from V and 5 bases from J, the junction contained 16 bases not matched to a gene. Germline CDR1 and CDR2: SGHVS and FNYEAQ. CDR3 length: 19 residues.